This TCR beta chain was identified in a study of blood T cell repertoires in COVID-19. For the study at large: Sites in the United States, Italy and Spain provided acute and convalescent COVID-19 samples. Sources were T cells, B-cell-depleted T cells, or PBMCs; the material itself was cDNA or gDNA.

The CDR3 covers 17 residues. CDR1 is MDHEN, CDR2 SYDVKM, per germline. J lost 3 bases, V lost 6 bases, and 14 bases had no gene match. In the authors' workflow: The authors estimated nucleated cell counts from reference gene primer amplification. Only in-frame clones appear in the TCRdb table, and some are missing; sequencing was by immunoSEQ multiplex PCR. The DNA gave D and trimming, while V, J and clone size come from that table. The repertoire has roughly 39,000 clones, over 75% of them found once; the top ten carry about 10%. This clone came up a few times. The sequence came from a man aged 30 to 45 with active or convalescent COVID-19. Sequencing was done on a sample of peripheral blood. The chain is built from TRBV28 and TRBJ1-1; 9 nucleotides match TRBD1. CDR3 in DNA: TGTGCCAGCAGCCCTTGGCGCACAGGGGGCGGGCACACTGAAGCTTTCTTT. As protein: CASSPWRTGGGHTEAFF. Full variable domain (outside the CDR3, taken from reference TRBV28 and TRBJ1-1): DVKVTQSSRYLVKRTGEKVFLECVQDMDHENMFWYRQDPGLGLRLIYFSYDVKMKEKGDIPEGYSVSREKKERFSLILESASTNQTSMYLCASSPWRTGGGHTEAFFGQGTRLTVV.